The next 5 T cell receptor beta chains were all read from a single sample in a study of long-term antiretroviral therapy in people with HIV. Samples were assayed with immunoSEQ v3.0 at survey level. The repertoire was sequenced with immunoSEQ multiplex PCR; TCRdb's copy has only in-frame clones and lacks some. The data contain about 32,000 clones, roughly 94% of them singletons. The sequencing here drew on unsorted PBMCs, taken 4.1 years after starting antiretroviral therapy. The receptor source for this set is a woman aged 45-65 years with HIV.

The chain employs TRBV9 and TRBJ2-1; 7 bases align to TRBD1. CDR1 is SGDLS and CDR2 is YYNGEE in the germline V gene. Trimming took 4 bases from V and 8 from J; bases not matched to a gene: 9. This CDR3 is 14 amino acids long. The CDR3 nucleotides are TGTGCCAGCAGCAACCGACAGGGTTGGGATGAGCAGTTCTTC. Translating it yields CASSNRQGWDEQFF.

The V and J genes are TRBV6-1 and TRBJ1-5; 8 nucleotides agree with TRBD1. CDR1 and CDR2 (germline): MNHNS, SASEGT. The trim removed 6 bases at V and 7 bases at J, leaving 8 bases unmatched. CDR3 size: 14 residues. The CDR3 DNA follows: TGTGCCAGCAGACCTCAGGGGGCAATGCAGCCCCAGCATTTT. This encodes CASRPQGAMQPQHF.

The CDR3 spells CASTPPWETEAFF. CDR3 DNA: TGTGCCAGCACCCCCCCTTGGGAGACTGAAGCTTTCTTT. The chain uses TRBV11-1 and TRBJ1-1, with unresolved D. The V gene's germline CDR1 is SGHAT and CDR2 FQDESV (reference sequence). The CDR3 totals 13 residues. Trimming removed 7 bases at V and 5 bases at J, with 14 bases between.

The genes are TRBV2 and TRBJ1-1; D might be TRBD1 (5 bases). The V gene lost 2 bases and the J gene lost 0 bases, with 10 bases spanning the gap. Germline V gives CDR1 SNHLY, CDR2 FYNNEI. This CDR3 has 15 residues. Here the CDR3 DNA reads TGTGCCAGCAGTGAATTGGGGCACATGAACACTGAAGCTTTCTTT. Translated: CASSELGHMNTEAFF. Full variable domain (missing parts from reference TRBV2 and TRBJ1-1): EPEVTQTPSHQVTQMGQEVILRCVPISNHLYFYWYRQILGQKVEFLVSFYNNEISEKSEIFDDQFSVERPDGSNFTLKIRSTKLEDSAMYFCASSELGHMNTEAFFGQGTRLTVV.

This sequence joins TRBV6-1 and TRBJ1-1; no clear D. Germline V gene lookup returns CDR1 MNHNS and CDR2 SASEGT. The V and J ends lost 6 bases and 3 bases respectively, with 14 bases between them. The CDR3 length is 14 residues. The CDR3 reads CASRRLPRDTEAFF. The CDR3 DNA reads TGTGCCAGCAGGAGGCTCCCGCGGGACACTGAAGCTTTCTTT.